The rows below give T cell receptor beta chains drawn from one sample of a study of T cells after yellow fever vaccination. One entry per CDR3 protein results from TCRdb running MiXCR on the 5' RACE reads. The sample records roughly 260,000 distinct CDR3 sequences, over 10% being singletons. The input for sequencing was CD4+ T cells sorted from PBMCs, taken 45 days after the yellow fever booster vaccination. Source of these receptors: a young man who received the YFV17D yellow fever vaccine. Both conserved end residues are part of each CDR3. The D gene is left open where the match is weak. The size field is filled for only some rows; it gives once, few, many or a size class.

J gene,D gene,V gene,clone size,CDR3 DNA,CDR3 protein
TRBJ2-7,NA,TRBV5-1,few,TGCGCCAGCAGCCCGGGATCTACCTCTCACGAGCAGTACTTC,CASSPGSTSHEQYF
TRBJ2-1,NA,TRBV2,many,TGTGCCAGCAGTGGTGGGAGAGGGTCCTACAATGAGCAGTTCTTC,CASSGGRGSYNEQFF
TRBJ2-7,NA,TRBV5-6,few,TGTGCCAGCAGCTTGGGTGGGATTTCCTACGAGCAGTACTTC,CASSLGGISYEQYF
TRBJ1-2,NA,TRBV5-6,NA,TGTGCCAGCAGGCCTACAGGATCCTATGGCTACACCTTC,CASRPTGSYGYTF
TRBJ2-3,NA,TRBV12-3/TRBV12-4,many,TGTGCCAGCAGTTTTAAGCTGGGGGCCTTCACAGATACGCAGTATTTT,CASSFKLGAFTDTQYF
TRBJ2-2,NA,TRBV20-1,few,TGCAGTGCTAGTTTGACATCGAACACCGGGGAGCTGTTTTTT,CSASLTSNTGELFF
TRBJ2-3,TRBD2,TRBV12-3/TRBV12-4,few,TGTGCCAGCAGTCCCGCGACTAGCGGGAGGGGGACAGATACGCAGTATTTT,CASSPATSGRGTDTQYF
TRBJ1-2,NA,TRBV5-6,NA,TGTGCCAGCAGCCCCGACAGTAGTTATGGCTACACCTTC,CASSPDSSYGYTF
TRBJ2-1,TRBD2,TRBV6-5,NA,TGTGCCAGCAGTTACCGACTAGCGGATAATGAGCAGTTCTTC,CASSYRLADNEQFF
TRBJ1-1,NA,TRBV7-9,few,TGTGCCAGCAGCTTAGTGGGGGCGGAAAACACTGAAGCTTTCTTT,CASSLVGAENTEAFF
TRBJ2-7,TRBD2,TRBV7-2,few,TGTGCCAGCAGCCTCCGGCTAGCGGGAGGAGGAGAGCAGTACTTC,CASSLRLAGGGEQYF
TRBJ2-3,TRBD2,TRBV5-1,few,TGCGCCAGCAGCACCTTACTAGCGGGAGGTCTCCCAGATACGCAGTATTTT,CASSTLLAGGLPDTQYF
TRBJ2-1,NA,TRBV18,few,TGTGCCAGCTCAGGGGGCAAGGGTGAGCAGTTCTTC,CASSGGKGEQFF
TRBJ2-1,NA,TRBV7-2,few,TGTGCCAGCAGGCCTGGGGGAGGCCACAATGAGCAGTTCTTC,CASRPGGGHNEQFF
TRBJ2-7,TRBD2,TRBV7-2,NA,TGTGCCAGCAGCTTTGGAGAGCGGGGTTACGAGCAGTACTTC,CASSFGERGYEQYF
TRBJ2-1,NA,TRBV29-1,few,TGCAGCGTTGAGTTCAGGGCCCCCTTTAGAGAGCAGTTCTTC,CSVEFRAPFREQFF
TRBJ1-4,NA,TRBV12-3/TRBV12-4,NA,TGTGCCAGCAGTTCCCGGGGGAATAATGAAAAACTGTTTTTT,CASSSRGNNEKLFF
TRBJ2-3,NA,TRBV15,NA,TGTGCCTCCAGCATTCTCTTTGGCGGACCTCGGGTCGCCACAGATACGCAGTATTTT,CASSILFGGPRVATDTQYF
TRBJ2-1,NA,TRBV7-9,many,TGTGCCAGCAGCTTAGCGAGATACAATGAGCAGTTCTTC,CASSLARYNEQFF
TRBJ2-7,TRBD1,TRBV9,NA,TGTGCCAGCAGCCCTCGGGACAGTGCCTACGAGCAGTACTTC,CASSPRDSAYEQYF
TRBJ2-1,TRBD2,TRBV10-2,NA,TGCGCCAGCAAGAGGACTAGCGGGCCCAATGAGCAGTTCTTC,CASKRTSGPNEQFF
TRBJ1-5,NA,TRBV2,few,TGTGCCAGCAGTAAGGACGGAGTAAGGCCCCAGCATTTT,CASSKDGVRPQHF
TRBJ2-3,NA,TRBV10-3,NA,TGTGCCATCAGGAGCGGAGGAGGGGGCACAGATACGCAGTATTTT,CAIRSGGGGTDTQYF
TRBJ2-6,NA,TRBV12-3/TRBV12-4,few,TGTGCCAGCAGTTACCGAGGGTCTGGGGCCAACGTCCTGACTTTC,CASSYRGSGANVLTF
TRBJ2-7,TRBD2,TRBV20-1,NA,TGCAGTGCCGCCCCCCTAGCGGGAACCGGGTCTGAGCAGTACTTC,CSAAPLAGTGSEQYF
TRBJ2-3,TRBD2,TRBV11-2,NA,TGTGCCAGCAGCTTTGAAGGGACTAGCTCTGGAGATACGCAGTATTTT,CASSFEGTSSGDTQYF
TRBJ2-7,NA,TRBV30,NA,TGTGCCTGGAGTGGGCAGATATACGAGCAGTACTTC,CAWSGQIYEQYF
TRBJ2-7,NA,TRBV20-1,few,TGCAGTGCTAGATCCGGGACGCCCTCCTACGAGCAGTACTTC,CSARSGTPSYEQYF
TRBJ1-3,NA,TRBV5-1,NA,TGCGCCAGCAGCTTGGCTGGGACATCCTCTGGAAACACCATATATTTT,CASSLAGTSSGNTIYF
TRBJ2-7,NA,TRBV12-3/TRBV12-4,NA,TGTGCCAGCATGAGGATTGTAGGGAATGCGTACGAGCAGTACTTC,CASMRIVGNAYEQYF
TRBJ1-2,TRBD1,TRBV6-5,NA,TGTGCCAGCAGTTACGGCGGACAGGGTAGGGGCTACACCTTC,CASSYGGQGRGYTF
TRBJ2-1,TRBD2,TRBV10-1,many,TGCGCCAGCAGTGAGTCGCAGGTTCCTAGCGGGAGAGATGAGCAGTTCTTC,CASSESQVPSGRDEQFF
TRBJ2-1,NA,TRBV7-8,few,TGTGCCAGCAGCTTAGACTACGCGGCGAGGTCCTACAATGAGCAGTTCTTC,CASSLDYAARSYNEQFF
TRBJ1-1,TRBD1,TRBV9,few,TGTGCCAGCAGCCTTCCTCCGGGACAGGGATGGACTGAAGCTTTCTTT,CASSLPPGQGWTEAFF
TRBJ2-2,TRBD1,TRBV2,few,TGTGCCAGCGCTAGACAGGGTGGCAACGGGGAGCTGTTTTTT,CASARQGGNGELFF
TRBJ1-1,NA,TRBV5-5,NA,TGTGCCAGCAGCTTGTCCCCAGGGGAGCAAAGACGGAAAGCTTTCTTT,CASSLSPGEQRRKAFF
TRBJ2-7,NA,TRBV5-1,few,TGCGCCAGCAGCGACTTCCACGAGCAGTACTTC,CASSDFHEQYF
TRBJ2-1,TRBD1,TRBV6-2/TRBV6-3,few,TGTGCCAGCAGTTATCGGAACAGGGGGGAGTACAATGAGCAGTTCTTC,CASSYRNRGEYNEQFF
TRBJ2-5,TRBD2,TRBV7-9,NA,TGTGCCAGCAGCTTAGATGGGACTACAGCGGCGACCCAGTACTTC,CASSLDGTTAATQYF
TRBJ2-5,NA,TRBV10-3,NA,TGTACCATCAGTAACCGTTTTGGTAGCGGCAGTGGTGAGACCCAGTACTTC,CTISNRFGSGSGETQYF
TRBJ1-5,NA,TRBV6-1,few,TGTGCCAGCGCAGGAACCATGTTTCAGCCCCAGCATTTT,CASAGTMFQPQHF
TRBJ1-4,TRBD1,TRBV20-1,NA,TGCAGTGCTAGCGACCCTCGAAGGGGGCGTAATGAAAAACTGTTTTTT,CSASDPRRGRNEKLFF
TRBJ1-3,NA,TRBV7-9,few,TGTGCCAGCAGCTTAGACCGAAACACCATATATTTT,CASSLDRNTIYF
TRBJ2-3,NA,TRBV7-2,NA,TGTGCCAGCAGCCGCCAAGTCGGCACAGTGGATACGCAGTATTTT,CASSRQVGTVDTQYF
TRBJ1-1,NA,TRBV10-2,few,TGCGCCAGCAGTCCAGCCCTGGTCAGGGGAAATGAAGCTTTCTTT,CASSPALVRGNEAFF
TRBJ2-4,NA,TRBV7-2,NA,TGTGCCAGCACCTCACAGGGTTTCGGCAAAAACATTCAGTACTTC,CASTSQGFGKNIQYF
TRBJ1-4,NA,TRBV5-6,NA,TGTGCCAGCAGCGGACGGTTTAATGAAAAACTGTTTTTT,CASSGRFNEKLFF
TRBJ2-2,NA,TRBV24-1,few,TGTGCCACCACAGGTGACACCGGGGAGCTGTTTTTT,CATTGDTGELFF
TRBJ2-4,TRBD2,TRBV29-1,many,TGCAGCGTTGAAGATCGGGGGGGATCGCCTCCAAACATTCAGTACTTC,CSVEDRGGSPPNIQYF
TRBJ2-5,TRBD2,TRBV5-1,few,TGCGCCAGCAGCTCCGGACTAGCGGGACCACAAGAGACCCAGTACTTC,CASSSGLAGPQETQYF
TRBJ2-7,TRBD1,TRBV9,few,TGTGCCAGTTCCCGAGAGGGACAGGGGAGCTACGAGCAGTACTTC,CASSREGQGSYEQYF
TRBJ1-5,NA,TRBV12-3/TRBV12-4,many,TGTGCCAGCAGTTTACTGAAGTTAGAGCCCCAGCATTTT,CASSLLKLEPQHF